One sample yielded the 9 T cell receptor beta chains listed below, sequenced in a study of memory CD4+ T cells and cytomegalovirus serostatus. Sequenced by immunoSEQ multiplex PCR; TCRdb stores in-frame clones only, minus some. The repertoire includes some 65,000 clones, around three quarters of them detected once, and around 0.58% sits in the top ten. Single viable CD3+CD4+CD8-CD45RO+ cells were sorted as the memory CD4+ T cells. Sequencing was done on a sample of memory CD4+ T cells from blood. The receptors derive from an adult in good health and CMV-seronegative. Some clones in this sample may be carry-over from other donors' samples.

The chain couples TRBV4-1 to TRBJ2-5, with D perhaps TRBD2 (5 bases). Germline V gives CDR1 MGHRA, CDR2 YSYEKL. V lost 1 base and J 4 bases, leaving 13 bases between the germline ends. The CDR3 sequence is 15 residues long. The CDR3 DNA is TGCGCCAGCAGCCAAGGTAGAGGGCTGGGAGAGACCCAGTACTTC. Protein sequence: CASSQGRGLGETQYF.

The rearrangement uses TRBV9 and TRBJ2-3; 8 bases fit TRBD2. CDR1 is SGDLS and CDR2 is YYNGEE in the germline V gene. The CDR3 totals 14 residues. The chain's CDR3 is CASGVAGNTDTQYF. The DNA for the CDR3 is TGTGCGAGCGGCGTAGCGGGAAACACAGATACGCAGTATTTT. Combining the CDR3 with reference TRBV9 and TRBJ2-3 gives the whole variable domain DSGVTQTPKHLITATGQRVTLRCSPRSGDLSVYWYQQSLDQGLQFLIQYYNGEERAKGNILERFSAQQFPDLHSELNLSSLELGDSALYFCASGVAGNTDTQYFGPGTRLTVL.

This chain links TRBV11-2 with TRBJ1-2, with D perhaps TRBD1 (6 bases). V lost 1 base to trimming and J lost 2 bases, with 8 bases between them. The CDR3 is 14 residues long. CDR1 SGHAT and CDR2 FQNNGV come from the germline V gene. CDR3 protein: CASSLAGDNYGYTF. DNA for the CDR3: TGTGCCAGCAGCTTAGCAGGGGACAACTATGGCTACACCTTC.

This clone was recorded a few times. In DNA form, the CDR3 reads TGTGCCAGCTGGGACCCGGGGCCTAGCTCCTACGAGCAGTACTTC. This encodes CASWDPGPSSYEQYF. The J gene is TRBJ2-7, the V gene TRBV6-1, with D perhaps matching TRBD1 or TRBD2 (5 bases each). Between the trimmed V and J ends, which lost 8 bases and 0 bases, there was a span of 17 bases. The germline V gene encodes CDR1 MNHNS and CDR2 SASEGT. The CDR3 loop spans 15 amino acids.

The chain recombines TRBV19 with TRBJ2-4; D is uncertain. Germline CDR1 is LNHDA and CDR2 is SQIVND (reference sequence). The CDR3 consists of 14 residues. Trimming took 4 bases from V and 0 from J, leaving 7 bases between them. The CDR3 DNA sequence: TGTGCCAGTAGTACGGTCGGAGCCAAAAACATTCAGTACTTC. It specifies CASSTVGAKNIQYF. The full variable domain, its missing parts supplied by reference TRBV19 and TRBJ2-4, is DGGITQSPKYLFRKEGQNVTLSCEQNLNHDAMYWYRQDPGQGLRLIYYSQIVNDFQKGDIAEGYSVSREKKESFPLTVTSAQKNPTAFYLCASSTVGAKNIQYFGAGTRLSVL.

The rearrangement joins TRBV15 to TRBJ2-1, with D possibly TRBD1 on 6 matching bases. Germline V CDR1 and CDR2: LNHNV, YYDKDF (reference sequence). V shed 3 bases and J shed 5 bases, with 17 bases lying between them. The CDR3 runs to 16 residues. The CDR3, as DNA: TGTGCCACCAGCAGGGGGGACGACAGGTTGCACAATGAGCAGTTCTTC. Protein sequence: CATSRGDDRLHNEQFF.

The chain uses TRBV10-3 and TRBJ1-5; 7 positions match TRBD1. CDR1 and CDR2 from the germline V gene are ENHRY and SYGVKD. CDR3 length: 14 residues. V shed 6 bases, J shed 3 bases, and the junction held 5 bases outside the gene matches. CDR3 sequence: CAIRGDRLNQPQHF. DNA for the CDR3: TGTGCCATCAGGGGGGACAGACTCAATCAGCCCCAGCATTTT.

This clone was detected only a few times. The chain uses TRBV11-2 and TRBJ2-2; D is uncertain. Deletions cut 5 bases from V and 2 bases from J, with 6 bases between. This CDR3 is built from 13 residues. The germline gives CDR1 SGHAT, CDR2 FQNNGV. Here the CDR3 reads CASSPHNTGELFF. The CDR3 nucleotides read TGTGCCAGCAGCCCACATAACACCGGGGAGCTGTTTTTT.

CDR3 nucleotides: TGTGCCAGCAGCTTAGGACTAGCGGGTAGGGAGACCCAGTACTTC. This codes for CASSLGLAGRETQYF. J is TRBJ2-5 and V is TRBV7-3; 11 positions agree with TRBD2. With 2 bases clipped from V and 5 bases from J, the junction kept 4 bases outside the gene matches. The length of the CDR3 is 15 residues. Germline V gene lookup returns CDR1 SGHTA and CDR2 FQGTGA.